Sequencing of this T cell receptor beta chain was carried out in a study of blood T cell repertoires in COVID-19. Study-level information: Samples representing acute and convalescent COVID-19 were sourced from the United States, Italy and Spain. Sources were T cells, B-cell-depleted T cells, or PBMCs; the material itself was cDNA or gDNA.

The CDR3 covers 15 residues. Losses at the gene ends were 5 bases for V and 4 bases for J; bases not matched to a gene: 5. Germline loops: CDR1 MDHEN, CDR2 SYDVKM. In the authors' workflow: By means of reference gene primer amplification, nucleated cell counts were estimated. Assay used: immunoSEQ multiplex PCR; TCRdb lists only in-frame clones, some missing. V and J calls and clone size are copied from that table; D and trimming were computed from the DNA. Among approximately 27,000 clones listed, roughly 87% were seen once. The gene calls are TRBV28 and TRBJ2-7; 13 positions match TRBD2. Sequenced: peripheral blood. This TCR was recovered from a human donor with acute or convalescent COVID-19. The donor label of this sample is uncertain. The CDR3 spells CASSPPGLAGYEQYF. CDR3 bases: TGTGCCAGCAGTCCTCCGGGACTAGCGGGGTACGAGCAGTACTTC.